The present T cell receptor beta chain was sequenced within a study of T cells in tumors after PD-1 blockade. Study at large: Patients had no prior checkpoint blockade, systemic immunosuppressants, or anti-cancer therapy within 4 weeks. Patients received pembrolizumab 200 mg every 3 weeks or cemiplimab 350 mg every 2 weeks. Tumor samples yielded 20 to 25-fold more depth than single-cell TCR sequencing. Study findings and constraints: Expanded exhausted CD8+ clones after therapy were mostly novel clonotypes.

V shed 3 bases and J 6 bases; nucleotides not matched to a gene: 4. The CDR3 length is 13 residues. Sequenced by immunoSEQ multiplex PCR; TCRdb stores in-frame clones only, minus some. The sample lists 4,000 or so clones; roughly 64% were seen once. As for this clone: Antigen unknown.

The TCR sequence derives from a human donor with basal cell carcinoma. The gene calls are TRBV12-3 or TRBV12-4 and TRBJ1-1; 7 bases align to TRBD1. Sample: tumor tissue, taken before anti-PD-1 treatment. CDR3 nucleotide sequence: TGTGCCAGCAGTTTCTCAGGGGGAGCTGAAGCTTTCTTT. Encoded protein: CASSFSGGAEAFF.